Each of the 21 T cell receptor beta chains below was sequenced from the same sample in a study of OX40 agonist ivuxolimab in advanced cancers. Generated by immunoSEQ multiplex PCR, the TCRdb table keeps only in-frame clones and is missing some. The sample has about 83,000 clones, 80% to 90% seen once; the top ten hold approximately 1.5%. Sequencing used CD4+ or CD8+ T cells sorted from blood, obtained in a trial of the OX40 agonist ivuxolimab. Receptor source: an adult with an advanced solid tumor such as melanoma, head and neck, liver or kidney cancer.

This rearrangement joins TRBV11-2 to TRBJ2-7, with a weak D call TRBD1 (7 bases). Per germline, CDR1 SGHAT and CDR2 FQNNGV. This CDR3 region has 16 residues. The V gene lost 0 bases and the J gene lost 9 bases, with 21 bases spanning the gap. CDR3 in amino acids: CASSLDGGTVGFRQYF. CDR3 nucleotides: TGTGCCAGCAGCTTAGATGGCGGGACAGTGGGGTTTAGGCAGTACTTC.

CDR3 sequence (DNA): TGTGCCAGCAGTTTCCCTAACGGGGCCTACAATGAGCAGTTCTTC. Amino acid sequence: CASSFPNGAYNEQFF. The chain uses TRBV28 and TRBJ2-1; tentative D call: TRBD2 (5 bases). With 3 bases removed from V and 2 bases from J, the gap between germline ends came to 11 bases. Germline values: CDR1 MDHEN, CDR2 SYDVKM. There are 15 residues in the CDR3.

The rearrangement links TRBV11-3 to TRBJ1-3; D possibly corresponds to TRBD1 (6 bases). Trimming pared 5 bases from V and 4 bases from J, leaving 15 bases between. Germline CDR1 reads SGHNT; CDR2 reads YENEEA. This CDR3 is 15 amino acids long. DNA for the CDR3: TGTGCCAGCAGCCCGCGGGACAAGCTGGGAAACACCATATATTTT. Translation gives CASSPRDKLGNTIYF.

V is TRBV11-3 and J is TRBJ2-5, with D possibly TRBD1 on 5 matching bases. Per the germline V gene, CDR1 is SGHNT and CDR2 is YENEEA. CDR3 length: 13 residues. Trimming cost V 3 bases and J 5 bases, with 10 bases left between them. DNA of the CDR3: TGTGCCAGCAGCTTTGGGGCCGGGGAGACCCAGTACTTC. Translating gives CASSFGAGETQYF.

The chain combines TRBV2 with TRBJ2-2; a possible D gene is TRBD1 (5 bases). The CDR3 covers 14 residues. Germline assignment: CDR1 SNHLY and CDR2 FYNNEI. Trimming cost V 9 bases and J 6 bases, with 17 bases left between them. The chain's CDR3 is CASGSVEGAGELFF. In DNA, the CDR3 is TGTGCCAGTGGGTCGGTTGAAGGGGCCGGGGAGCTGTTTTTT.

The J gene is TRBJ2-7, the V gene TRBV30, with D possibly TRBD2 on 5 matching bases. Trimming stripped 2 bases from V and 3 bases from J, with 11 bases between. The length of the CDR3 is 13 residues. Germline V gives CDR1 GTSNPN, CDR2 SVGIG (reference sequence). The DNA for the CDR3 is TGTGCCTGGAGTCCGGGGAACCTCTACGAGCAGTACTTC. Translation: CAWSPGNLYEQYF.

A note on this clone: Other nucleotide sequences from this sample produce the same CDR3. This rearrangement joins TRBV6-6 to TRBJ1-5, with 7 positions matching TRBD1. Germline trimming cut 5 bases from V and 4 bases from J; bases unmatched to any gene: 2. CDR1 and CDR2 from the germline V gene are MNHNY and SVGAGI (reference sequence). This CDR3 spans 13 amino acids. The CDR3 sequence: CASSPDRNQPQHF. CDR3 bases: TGTGCCAGCAGTCCGGACAGGAATCAGCCCCAGCATTTT.

The chain recombines TRBV5-1 with TRBJ1-6, with TRBD1 matching 8 bases. V lost 5 bases and J lost 9; bases outside the gene matches: 10. CDR1 is SGHRS and CDR2 is YFSETQ in the germline V gene. The CDR3 runs 15 residues. The CDR3 protein is CASRERTGHTSPLHF. The CDR3, as DNA: TGCGCCAGCAGAGAGAGGACAGGGCACACTTCACCCCTCCACTTT.

The chain joins TRBV5-6 to TRBJ2-5; D is undetermined. Per germline, CDR1 SGHDT and CDR2 YYEEEE. V shed 4 bases and J shed 3 bases, with 16 bases lying between them. There are 15 residues in the CDR3. CDR3: CASSAEPAAKETQYF. The CDR3 bases are TGTGCCAGCAGCGCGGAGCCAGCTGCGAAAGAGACCCAGTACTTC.

The rearrangement joins TRBV5-1 to TRBJ1-1, with 7 bases that match TRBD1. CDR3 length equals 14 residues. Looked up from germline, CDR1 is SGHRS and CDR2 is YFSETQ. J lost 5 bases, V lost 4 bases, and 8 bases had no gene match. CDR3 region: CASSPGQSLTEAFF. CDR3 nucleotides: TGCGCCAGCAGCCCGGGACAGAGTCTTACTGAAGCTTTCTTT.

This clone was counted only a few times. The rearrangement uses TRBV30 and TRBJ2-1, with D tentatively TRBD1 (5 bases). CDR3 length: 14 residues. V dropped 2 bases and J dropped 7 bases, with 15 bases sitting between them. In germline, CDR1 is GTSNPN, CDR2 SVGIG (reference sequence). CDR3 bases: TGTGCCTGGAGTCCCCGCCAGGGTTGGAATGAGCAGTTCTTC. Its protein is CAWSPRQGWNEQFF.

The chain carries TRBV5-6 and TRBJ1-3, with unresolved D. With 2 bases removed from V and 1 base from J, the gap between germline ends came to 4 bases. Germline values: CDR1 SGHDT, CDR2 YYEEEE. This CDR3 contains 13 residues. DNA for the CDR3: TGTGCCAGCAGCTTTGGTTCTGGAAACACCATATATTTT. This translates into CASSFGSGNTIYF. Complete variable domain (other parts from reference TRBV5-6 and TRBJ1-3): DAGVTQSPTHLIKTRGQQVTLRCSPKSGHDTVSWYQQALGQGPQFIFQYYEEEERQRGNFPDRFSGHQFPNYSSELNVNALLLGDSALYLCASSFGSGNTIYFGEGSWLTVV.

J is TRBJ2-7 and V is TRBV9; no firm D call. CDR1 SGDLS and CDR2 YYNGEE come from the germline V gene. Trimming stripped 0 bases from V and 2 bases from J, with 12 bases between. CDR3 length: 15 amino acids. The CDR3 nucleotides read TGTGCCAGCAGCGTAGATTCAGAGCCAACCTACGAGCAGTACTTC. Translating gives CASSVDSEPTYEQYF.

This chain uses TRBV5-1 with TRBJ1-3; no clear D gene. The CDR3 covers 14 residues. Germline-derived CDR1 and CDR2 are SGHRS and YFSETQ. The ends were cut back, 0 bases at V and 7 bases at J, with 11 bases in the middle. This CDR3 is CASSLDRDRNTIYF. The DNA of the CDR3 is TGCGCCAGCAGCTTGGACCGAGACCGTAACACCATATATTTT. The complete variable domain, with remaining parts taken from reference TRBV5-1 and TRBJ1-3, reads KAGVTQTPRYLIKTRGQQVTLSCSPISGHRSVSWYQQTPGQGLQFLFEYFSETQRNKGNFPGRFSGRQFSNSRSEMNVSTLELGDSALYLCASSLDRDRNTIYFGEGSWLTVV.

The V and J genes are TRBV27 and TRBJ2-2; weak D call: TRBD2 (6 bases). Trimming cost V 10 bases and J 3 bases, with 18 bases left between them. CDR1 is MNHEY and CDR2 is SMNVEV in the germline V gene (reference sequence). The CDR3 sequence is 15 residues long. CDR3 nucleotide sequence: TGTGCCATCAAAGCCGGGGAGGACTACACCGGGGAGCTGTTTTTT. Its protein product is CAIKAGEDYTGELFF.

The chain uses TRBV7-2 and TRBJ2-7; D might be TRBD1 or TRBD2, each matching 5 bases. From germline, CDR1 is SGHTA and CDR2 FQGNSA. This CDR3 contains 12 residues. V was shortened by 5 bases and J by 5 bases, with 10 bases between the two germline ends. The CDR3 is CASSPMGDEQYF. Written as DNA, the CDR3 is TGTGCCAGCAGCCCAATGGGGGACGAGCAGTACTTC. Based on the CDR3 plus reference TRBV7-2 and TRBJ2-7, the full variable domain is GAGVSQSPSNKVTEKGKDVELRCDPISGHTALYWYRQSLGQGLEFLIYFQGNSAPDKSGLPSDRFSAERTGGSVSTLTIQRTQQEDSAVYLCASSPMGDEQYFGPGTRLTVT.

Here the CDR3 DNA reads TGTGCCAGCAGAGACCGGGACAGCCGGGGTCGGCCCCAGCATTTT. It yields the protein CASRDRDSRGRPQHF. The chain uses TRBV6-1 and TRBJ1-5; 7 nucleotides agree with TRBD1. This CDR3 has 15 residues. Trimming cost V 6 bases and J 9 bases; bases outside gene matches: 14. From germline, CDR1 is MNHNS and CDR2 SASEGT.

This rearrangement joins TRBV4-2 to TRBJ1-2, with 7 bases identical to TRBD1. CDR1 LGHNA and CDR2 YNFKEQ come from the germline V gene. J lost 4 bases, V lost 2 bases, and 13 bases had no gene match. This CDR3 comprises 17 residues. CDR3 loop: CASSQPNRGTVTYGYTF. In nucleotides, the CDR3 is TGTGCCAGCAGCCAACCAAACAGGGGTACGGTTACCTATGGCTACACCTTC.

The chain links TRBV11-3 to TRBJ2-1, with no clear D. The CDR3 covers 15 residues. The V gene lost 4 bases and the J gene lost 4 bases, with 14 bases spanning the gap. Germline V gene lookup returns CDR1 SGHNT and CDR2 YENEEA. DNA for the CDR3: TGTGCCAGCAGCTCCGAGCGACGGAATTACAATGAGCAGTTCTTC. It codes for CASSSERRNYNEQFF.

This clone occurred once. Other nucleotide sequences from this sample produce the same CDR3. This chain connects TRBV9 to TRBJ1-5, with 9 nucleotides matching TRBD1. Unmatched junction bases numbered 8, after V lost 4 bases and J lost 6 bases. The CDR3 length is 15 residues. Looked up from germline, CDR1 is SGDLS and CDR2 is YYNGEE. CDR3 coding DNA: TGTGCCAGCAGCCTACAGGGGGCTGAGGGTCAGCCCCAGCATTTT. Protein: CASSLQGAEGQPQHF.

On this clone itself: Other nucleotide sequences from this sample produce the same CDR3. The chain joins TRBV19 to TRBJ2-3, with TRBD2 matching over 10 bases. Germline CDR1 is LNHDA and CDR2 is SQIVND (reference sequence). The ends lost 5 bases at V and 0 bases at J; junction bases unmatched: 2. This CDR3 region has 15 residues. The CDR3, as DNA: TGTGCCAGTAGTCGGACTAGCGGTAGCACAGATACGCAGTATTTT. It specifies CASSRTSGSTDTQYF.